One sample yielded the 27 T cell receptor beta chains listed below, sequenced in a study of blood T cell repertoires in COVID-19. The assay was immunoSEQ multiplex PCR, and TCRdb's table has in-frame clones only and misses some. The profile covers about 50,000 clones, with about 80% appearing a single time and 25% taken by the ten largest. Material for sequencing was peripheral blood. The origin of the receptors is a man between 65 and 80 years old with acute or convalescent COVID-19.

The chain is built from TRBV2 and TRBJ1-6; unclear D gene. Trimming removed 6 bases from V and 0 bases from J, with 12 bases in between. The CDR3 totals 16 residues. Looked up from germline, CDR1 is SNHLY and CDR2 is FYNNEI. In DNA, the CDR3 is TGTGCCAGCAGATTACTGGCTAGCTCCTATAATTCACCCCTCCACTTT. Protein product: CASRLLASSYNSPLHF.

The chain couples TRBV11-2 to TRBJ2-7; TRBD2 matches at 8 bases. V trimming: 0 bases; J trimming: 1 base; junction bases outside the gene matches: 8. This CDR3 spans 17 amino acids. Germline V CDR1 and CDR2: SGHAT, FQNNGV. In nucleotides, the CDR3 is TGTGCCAGCAGCTTAGATCGGCTAGCGGGCCCTTCCTACGAGCAGTACTTC. This translates into CASSLDRLAGPSYEQYF.

V and J are TRBV6-5 and TRBJ1-5; no clear D. The CDR3 extends over 14 amino acids. The V end was cut by 6 bases, the J end by 6 bases, with 15 bases between. Germline V gene lookup returns CDR1 MNHEY and CDR2 SVGAGI. CDR3 in amino acids: CASRPRAEGQPQHF. Written as DNA, the CDR3 is TGTGCCAGCAGGCCCCGGGCCGAGGGTCAGCCCCAGCATTTT.

This clone was counted once. This chain uses TRBV19 with TRBJ2-7; maybe TRBD1 (6 bases). Trimming shortened V by 3 bases and J by 0 bases, and 9 bases separated the two germline ends. Germline V gene sequence: CDR1 LNHDA, CDR2 SQIVND (reference sequence). This CDR3 has 14 amino acids. The CDR3 here is CASSMTDSSYEQYF. The CDR3 nucleotides read TGTGCCAGTAGTATGACGGACAGCTCCTACGAGCAGTACTTC.

Only one count was recorded for this clone. This chain joins TRBV6-6 and TRBJ1-4; TRBD1 is a possible D gene (5 bases). Germline values: CDR1 MNHNY, CDR2 SVGAGI (reference sequence). The length of the CDR3 is 14 residues. V dropped 6 bases and J dropped 6 bases, with 14 bases sitting between them. Here the CDR3 reads CASSRGTAYEKLFF. As DNA, the CDR3 is TGTGCCAGCAGCCGCGGGACTGCGTATGAAAAACTGTTTTTT.

The chain couples TRBV6-6 to TRBJ2-1; 8 nucleotides match TRBD2. V dropped 2 bases and J dropped 3; count of bases not matched to a gene: 6. This CDR3 region has 16 residues. CDR1 MNHNY and CDR2 SVGAGI come from the germline V gene (reference sequence). The DNA of the CDR3 is TGTGCCAGCAGTTACATTCGGGGGGGCCTCTACAATGAGCAGTTCTTC. Translated: CASSYIRGGLYNEQFF.

This clone was detected once. CDR3 bases: TGTGCCAGTAGCGGGACTTTAAATCAGCCCCAGCATTTT. This encodes CASSGTLNQPQHF. J is TRBJ1-5 and V is TRBV19; D might be TRBD1 (5 bases). Trimming removed 6 bases at V and 4 bases at J, with 10 bases between. Germline V gene data show CDR1 as LNHDA and CDR2 as SQIVND (reference sequence). There are 13 residues in the CDR3. Looking up the rest from reference TRBV19 and TRBJ1-5 gives the full variable domain: DGGITQSPKYLFRKEGQNVTLSCEQNLNHDAMYWYRQDPGQGLRLIYYSQIVNDFQKGDIAEGYSVSREKKESFPLTVTSAQKNPTAFYLCASSGTLNQPQHFGDGTRLSIL.

This clone was seen once. J is TRBJ2-1 and V is TRBV7-9, with 9 bases identical to TRBD1. V trimming: 2 bases; J trimming: 2 bases; junction bases outside the gene matches: 1. The CDR3 loop spans 15 amino acids. Germline CDR1 and CDR2: SEHNR and FQNEAQ (reference sequence). CDR3 amino acids: CASSLRQGAYNEQFF. DNA for the CDR3: TGTGCCAGCAGCTTAAGACAGGGGGCCTACAATGAGCAGTTCTTC.

The V call is TRBV30, the J call TRBJ2-4; TRBD1 matches 7 bases. After removal of 0 bases from V and 7 bases from J, the junction contained 3 bases not matched to a gene. Looked up from germline, CDR1 is GTSNPN and CDR2 is SVGIG (reference sequence). The length of the CDR3 is 13 residues. The chain's CDR3 is CAWSVQGENIQYF. DNA for the CDR3: TGTGCCTGGAGTGTGCAGGGGGAGAACATTCAGTACTTC.

A single count supports this clone. The rearrangement joins TRBV3-1 (or the pseudogene TRBV3-2) to TRBJ2-3; no firm D call. V lost 2 bases and J 3 bases, leaving 9 bases between the germline ends. From germline, CDR1 is LGHDT and CDR2 YNNKEL (reference sequence). The CDR3 extends over 14 amino acids. The DNA of the CDR3 is TGTGCCAGCAGCCAAACTCAATATACAGATACGCAGTATTTT. It yields the protein CASSQTQYTDTQYF.

The gene calls are TRBV10-3 and TRBJ1-2, with TRBD1 identical over 8 bases. Germline V CDR1 and CDR2: ENHRY, SYGVKD. V dropped 6 bases and J dropped 3; count of bases not matched to a gene: 6. The CDR3 contains 14 residues. CDR3 sequence reads: CAIRETGADYGYTF. CDR3 bases: TGTGCCATCAGGGAGACAGGGGCGGACTATGGCTACACCTTC.

The chain uses TRBV5-1 and TRBJ2-5, with 8 bases identical to TRBD1. In germline, CDR1 is SGHRS, CDR2 YFSETQ. V shed 4 bases, J shed 5 bases, and the junction held 4 bases outside the gene matches. The CDR3 has 13 amino acids. As DNA, the CDR3 is TGCGCCAGCAGCCAGCAGGGGGCGGAGACCCAGTACTTC. Translating it yields CASSQQGAETQYF. Combining the CDR3 with reference TRBV5-1 and TRBJ2-5 gives the whole variable domain KAGVTQTPRYLIKTRGQQVTLSCSPISGHRSVSWYQQTPGQGLQFLFEYFSETQRNKGNFPGRFSGRQFSNSRSEMNVSTLELGDSALYLCASSQQGAETQYFGPGTRLLVL.

This clone has only one observation. V usage is TRBV7-2 and J usage is TRBJ1-2; 10 bases align to TRBD1. Germline CDR1 SGHTA, CDR2 FQGNSA. The junction had 3 bases not matched to a gene; V was cut back by 5 bases and J by 0 bases. The CDR3 has 15 residues. CDR3 coding DNA: TGTGCCAGCAGCCTTGGACAGGGGGCTAACTATGGCTACACCTTC. Its protein is CASSLGQGANYGYTF.

J is TRBJ2-1 and V is TRBV27; 9 bases are a match to TRBD2. Germline-derived CDR1 and CDR2 are MNHEY and SMNVEV (reference sequence). Losses at the gene ends were 3 bases for V and 2 bases for J; bases not matched to a gene: 2. CDR3 length: 15 amino acids. The CDR3 region has the DNA TGTGCCAGCAGTTTTCAGCGGGGGGCCTACAATGAGCAGTTCTTC. This translates into CASSFQRGAYNEQFF.

The chain links TRBV4-1 to TRBJ2-7, with D perhaps matching TRBD1 (6 bases). The CDR3 extends over 15 amino acids. V dropped 5 bases and J dropped 2 bases, with 16 bases sitting between them. Per germline, CDR1 MGHRA and CDR2 YSYEKL. CDR3 sequence: CASSASRQGTYEQYF. CDR3 nucleotides: TGCGCCAGCAGCGCAAGCCGTCAGGGGACCTACGAGCAGTACTTC.

This chain's CDR3 is CASRLTSATVDTQYF. The CDR3, as DNA: TGTGCCAGTAGGCTTACTAGCGCCACCGTGGATACGCAGTATTTT. The genes are TRBV19 and TRBJ2-3, with 7 positions matching TRBD2. The CDR3 loop spans 15 amino acids. The junction had 12 bases not matched to a gene; V was cut back by 6 bases and J by 6 bases. Germline CDR1 is LNHDA and CDR2 is SQIVND (reference sequence).

The chain recombines TRBV21-1 with TRBJ2-4; TRBD1, the table's D call, was not compared with the DNA. TRBV21-1 is recorded as a pseudogene. The CDR3 totals 16 residues. The CDR3 reads CASSTGTGLAKNIQYF. The CDR3 coding sequence is TGTGCCAGCAGCACCGGGACAGGCCTTGCCAAAAACATTCAGTACTTC.

This clone has a handful of counts. The CDR3 sequence: CASSLGGPKREQYF. CDR3 DNA sequence: TGTGCCAGCAGCTTGGGAGGGCCTAAGCGCGAGCAGTACTTC. This chain joins TRBV7-9 and TRBJ2-7; 7 bases line up with TRBD2. The germline gives CDR1 SEHNR, CDR2 FQNEAQ (reference sequence). The CDR3 extends over 14 amino acids. The ends lost 3 bases at V and 6 bases at J; junction bases unmatched: 8.

This sequence joins TRBV5-4 and TRBJ1-2, with TRBD1 as a possible D gene (5 bases). The ends were cut back, 4 bases at V and 3 bases at J, with 16 bases in the middle. Germline V gene lookup returns CDR1 SGHNT and CDR2 YYREEE (reference sequence). This CDR3 spans 15 amino acids. This CDR3 is CASSPVRGADYGYTF. In DNA, the CDR3 is TGTGCCAGCAGCCCTGTTCGCGGGGCGGACTATGGCTACACCTTC.

The V and J genes are TRBV6-2 or TRBV6-3 and TRBJ2-1, with TRBD2 identical over 9 bases. Trimming took 4 bases from V and 3 from J; bases not matched to a gene: 7. The CDR3 runs to 16 residues. From germline, CDR1 is MNHEY and CDR2 SVGEGT. This CDR3 is CASSLIAGDSYNEQFF. The CDR3, as DNA: TGTGCCAGCAGTTTAATAGCGGGAGATAGCTACAATGAGCAGTTCTTC.

J is TRBJ2-5 and V is TRBV7-9; tentative D call: TRBD1 (6 bases). Trimming took off 4 bases at V and 2 bases at J, with 11 bases between the two ends. Per germline, CDR1 SEHNR and CDR2 FQNEAQ (reference sequence). This CDR3 contains 14 residues. The CDR3 DNA reads TGTGCCAGCAGCTCCCAGCAGGGGCAAGAGACCCAGTACTTC. Amino acid sequence: CASSSQQGQETQYF.

Only a few counts were recorded for this clone. The chain uses TRBV7-2 and TRBJ2-1; 7 nucleotides align to TRBD2. The J segment lost 5 bases and the V segment lost 1 base, leaving 5 bases of the junction unmatched. CDR3 length: 15 amino acids. Germline CDR1 is SGHTA and CDR2 is FQGNSA. CDR3 in amino acids: CASSLEGTTNNEQFF. In nucleotides, the CDR3 is TGTGCCAGCAGCTTAGAAGGGACTACTAACAATGAGCAGTTCTTC.

This chain connects TRBV12-3 or TRBV12-4 to TRBJ1-4; 7 bases are shared with TRBD1. CDR3 length: 13 amino acids. The V gene end was trimmed by 8 bases and the J gene end by 4 bases; junction bases not matched to a gene: 4. CDR3 region: CASGGGLNEKLFF. DNA of the CDR3: TGTGCCAGCGGAGGGGGCCTTAATGAAAAACTGTTTTTT.

CDR3 nucleotide sequence: TGTGCCAGCAGCCAAGGACAGGGTCGTTCACCCCTCCACTTT. It specifies CASSQGQGRSPLHF. The chain has TRBV3-1 (or the pseudogene TRBV3-2) and TRBJ1-6, with 7 bases aligning to TRBD1. CDR3 size: 14 residues. In germline, CDR1 is LGHDT, CDR2 YNNKEL (reference sequence). V lost 1 base and J lost 9; bases outside the gene matches: 3.

The rearrangement links TRBV19 to TRBJ1-1; unclear D gene. The CDR3 is 18 amino acids. Germline V gene data show CDR1 as LNHDA and CDR2 as SQIVND (reference sequence). V lost 5 bases and J 0 bases, leaving 22 bases between the germline ends. The CDR3 loop reads CASSPTSGFGRMNTEAFF. CDR3 sequence (DNA): TGTGCCAGTAGTCCAACCAGTGGGTTCGGGAGGATGAACACTGAAGCTTTCTTT.

The CDR3 DNA is TGTGCCAGCAGCCAAGATTCCGGACTAGCGGGAGGGCCAATCCAAGATACGCAGTATTTT. Encoded protein: CASSQDSGLAGGPIQDTQYF. The genes are TRBV3-1 (or the pseudogene TRBV3-2) and TRBJ2-3, with 15 bases lining up with TRBD2. The CDR3 totals 20 residues. V gave up 0 bases and J gave up 5 bases; unmatched junction bases: 12. CDR1 is LGHDT and CDR2 is YNNKEL in the germline V gene (reference sequence).

The J gene is TRBJ1-2, the V gene TRBV27; 7 positions match TRBD1. Germline trimming cut 5 bases from V and 4 bases from J; bases unmatched to any gene: 10. Germline V lookup: CDR1 MNHEY, CDR2 SMNVEV (reference sequence). CDR3 length: 15 residues. CDR3 DNA sequence: TGTGCCAGCAGTCCCCAGGACAGGTTCCTCTATGGCTACACCTTC. It codes for CASSPQDRFLYGYTF.